Given below is one T cell receptor beta chain in context. Antigen: not known. Some clones are missing from TCRdb's copy, which holds only in-frame ones; the method was immunoSEQ multiplex PCR. The data show tens of thousands of clones, about 90% seen once. The analysis combined second doses at about 4 or about 12 weeks. V lost 2 bases to trimming and J lost 2 bases; unmatched junction nucleotides: 7. CDR3 length equals 17 residues. From germline, CDR1 is MDHEN and CDR2 SYDVKM. The data stem from a study of T cell responses to AZD1222 COVID-19 vaccine. Findings of the study overall: Reportedly, close to half of spike-specific TCRs are directed against unmutated variant regions. Repertoires were obtained solely post-peak T cell response.

This TCR was recovered from an adult who received the AZD1222 COVID-19 vaccine. The gene calls are TRBV28 and TRBJ1-5, with 9 bases fitting TRBD1. The sample was peripheral blood, taken 28 days after the second AZD1222 dose. The CDR3 DNA reads as TGTGCCAGCAGTTTAGGGACAGGGCGAGTGGGCAATCAGCCCCAGCATTTT. Its translation is CASSLGTGRVGNQPQHF.